One T cell receptor (beta chain) is described in this entry. What it recognizes is unknown. This sample is drawn from a study of CD8+ T cells in alopecia areata. Study-wide results and caveats: In blood and scalp, many expanded lesional clones persisted during tofacitinib. Higher clonality and more expanded CD8+ clones appeared in lesional than normal scalp.

Indicated treatment: oral pan-JAK inhibitor, 5-10 mg twice daily. This CDR3 spans 15 amino acids. V was pared by 3 bases and J by 4 bases, with 15 bases between. Germline V gene data show CDR1 as SNHLY and CDR2 as FYNNEI. In each case, RNA was isolated and then reverse transcribed into cDNA as the sequencing template. The protocol was immunoSEQ multiplex PCR, while the TCRdb copy is restricted to in-frame clones and leaves out a portion. The data show 120,000 to 150,000 clones, roughly 82% seen once. This TCR derives from a human donor with alopecia areata. The rearrangement links TRBV2 to TRBJ1-2, with D possibly being TRBD1 (5 bases). Source: CD8+ T cells sorted from blood, taken at week 4, from a patient treated with tofacitinib. CDR3 sequence (DNA): TGTGCCAGCAGTGATCCGGGGGATCGTAGCTATGGCTACACCTTC. The encoded protein is CASSDPGDRSYGYTF.